These T cell receptor beta chains were read from a single sample in a study of shared clonotypes between healthy human individuals. Clones were sequenced by immunoSEQ multiplex PCR, and TCRdb holds only the in-frame ones, with some missing. The sample includes some 1,600,000 clones, under 99% of them seen just once. The sequenced material came from naive CD4+ T cells sorted from blood. The receptors stem from a man aged 25 to 45 in good health. CDR3s include the opening cysteine and the closing phenylalanine or tryptophan. D genes are given only for firm matches. Some rows have no size entry. The others give once, few or many, or a class for an expanded clone.

V gene	D gene	CDR3 length	J gene	clone size	CDR3 protein	CDR3 DNA
TRBV4-1	NA	15	TRBJ2-1	once	CASSQVGTRNNEQFF	TGCGCCAGCAGCCAAGTCGGGACGAGAAACAATGAGCAGTTCTTC
TRBV7-9	NA	14	TRBJ2-3	NA	CASSFGSLGDTQYF	TGTGCCAGCAGCTTTGGGAGTCTCGGAGATACGCAGTATTTT
TRBV27	NA	15	TRBJ2-7	NA	CATALMTVGNYEQYF	TGTGCCACCGCTCTTATGACGGTCGGTAACTACGAGCAGTACTTC
TRBV9	TRBD2	16	TRBJ2-1	NA	CASSVGLAGVENEQFF	TGTGCCAGCAGCGTAGGGCTAGCGGGAGTGGAAAATGAGCAGTTCTTC
TRBV28	NA	14	TRBJ2-7	NA	CASSFSRPPYEQYF	TGTGCCAGCAGTTTTTCCAGGCCTCCCTACGAGCAGTACTTC
TRBV29-1	TRBD1	12	TRBJ2-1	NA	CSGRGQGNEQFF	TGCAGCGGAAGGGGACAGGGTAATGAGCAGTTCTTC
TRBV7-3	NA	14	TRBJ2-2	NA	CASSLQSLSGELFF	TGTGCCAGCAGCTTACAGAGCCTATCCGGGGAGCTGTTTTTT
TRBV18	TRBD2	16	TRBJ2-3	NA	CASSPGSSGVTDTQYF	TGTGCCAGCTCACCAGGGTCTAGCGGCGTCACAGATACGCAGTATTTT
TRBV6-1	NA	14	TRBJ2-7	NA	CASSARGNTYEQYF	TGTGCCAGCAGTGCCCGGGGCAACACCTACGAGCAGTACTTC
TRBV5-4	TRBD1	15	TRBJ2-7	NA	CASSLVGTGLHEQYF	TGTGCCAGCAGCTTGGTCGGGACAGGGTTGCACGAGCAGTACTTC
TRBV7-9	NA	15	TRBJ1-4	NA	CASSFKGTTNEKLFF	TGTGCCAGCAGCTTTAAGGGAACCACTAATGAAAAACTGTTTTTT